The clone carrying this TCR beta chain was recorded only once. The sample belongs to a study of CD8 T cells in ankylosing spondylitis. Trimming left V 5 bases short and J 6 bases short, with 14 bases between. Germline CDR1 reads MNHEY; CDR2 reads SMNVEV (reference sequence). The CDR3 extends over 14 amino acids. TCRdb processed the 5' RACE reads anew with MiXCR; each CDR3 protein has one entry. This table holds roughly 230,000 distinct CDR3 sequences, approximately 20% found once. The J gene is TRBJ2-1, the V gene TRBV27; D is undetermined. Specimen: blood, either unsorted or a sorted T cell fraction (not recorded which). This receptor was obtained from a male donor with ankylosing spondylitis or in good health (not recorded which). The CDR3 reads CASSPAPQINEQFF. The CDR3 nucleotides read TGTGCCAGCAGTCCAGCCCCCCAAATCAATGAGCAGTTCTTC.